What follows are 10 T cell receptor beta chains derived from one specimen sequenced in a study of blood T cells in healthy people across ages. Primed by a sample-barcoded 5' primer and a J-beta primer mix, a second PCR proceeded for about 6 to 12 cycles. Each CDR3 protein gets one entry after TCRdb re-called the 5' RACE reads with MiXCR. The sample lists around 710,000 distinct CDR3 sequences, around 40% occurring once. Sequencing was done on a sample of blood. The receptor set was obtained from a woman aged 60 to 75 in good health.

This clonotype was detected once. Relative to the germline gene, one junction end is altered; a read error may explain this. V is TRBV5-1 and J is TRBJ2-1, with 9 bases identical to TRBD2. The CDR3 totals 15 residues. Germline CDR1 SGHRS, CDR2 YFSETQ. In nucleotides, the CDR3 is TGCGCCGGCAGCATAGCGGGAGAGCCCTACAATGAGCAGTTCTTC. Translating gives CAGSIAGEPYNEQFF. Drawing the rest from reference TRBV5-1 and TRBJ2-1, the complete variable domain is KAGVTQTPRYLIKTRGQQVTLSCSPISGHRSVSWYQQTPGQGLQFLFEYFSETQRNKGNFPGRFSGRQFSNSRSEMNVSTLELGDSALYLCAGSIAGEPYNEQFFGPGTRLTVL.

The chain links TRBV5-4 to TRBJ2-5; 11 bases are shared with TRBD1. Trimming cost V 4 bases and J 4 bases; bases outside gene matches: 9. Germline V lookup: CDR1 SGHNT, CDR2 YYREEE (reference sequence). The CDR3 extends over 16 amino acids. The CDR3, as DNA: TGTGCCAGCAGCACGGGACAGGGGGTAGGGGCAGAGACCCAGTACTTC. Its protein product is CASSTGQGVGAETQYF.

The chain recombines TRBV27 with TRBJ2-7; TRBD2 matches 10 bases. CDR1 is MNHEY, CDR2 SMNVEV, per germline (reference sequence). V shed 5 bases and J 0 bases; nucleotides not matched to a gene: 4. The CDR3 consists of 15 residues. The CDR3 spells CASSPTSGASYEQYF. In DNA, the CDR3 is TGTGCCAGCAGTCCTACTAGCGGGGCCTCCTACGAGCAGTACTTC.

This chain uses TRBV5-1 with TRBJ2-7; the match to TRBD1 covers 9 bases. Looked up from germline, CDR1 is SGHRS and CDR2 is YFSETQ. The CDR3 is 13 residues long. The V gene end was trimmed by 1 base and the J gene end by 6 bases; junction bases not matched to a gene: 2. The CDR3 region is CASSLTGGGEQYF. The CDR3 DNA reads as TGCGCCAGCAGCTTGACAGGGGGCGGCGAGCAGTACTTC.

The V and J genes are TRBV14 and TRBJ2-1; 10 bases line up with TRBD2. Germline V gene sequence: CDR1 SGHDN, CDR2 FVKESK. Trimming at V came to 4 bases and at J to 5 bases, leaving 11 bases not matched to a gene. The length of the CDR3 is 17 residues. The CDR3 reads CASSPPLAGALNNEQFF. Here the CDR3 DNA reads TGTGCCAGCAGCCCACCCCTAGCGGGGGCTTTAAACAATGAGCAGTTCTTC.

Only a few counts were recorded for this clonotype. The chain joins TRBV5-6 to TRBJ2-3; 7 nucleotides agree with TRBD2. Losses at the gene ends were 5 bases for V and 6 bases for J; bases not matched to a gene: 12. CDR3 length equals 15 residues. Germline V CDR1 and CDR2: SGHDT, YYEEEE. The CDR3 spells CASSLAGRGEDTQYF. The CDR3 nucleotides are TGTGCCAGCAGTTTAGCGGGCCGGGGCGAGGATACGCAGTATTTT.

The V gene is TRBV10-2, the J gene TRBJ1-6, with D hard to call. This CDR3 region has 12 residues. The germline CDR1 and CDR2 sequences are WSHSY and SAAADI. V gave up 11 bases and J gave up 6 bases, with 11 bases separating them. In DNA form, the CDR3 reads TGCGCCGGAAAATCAGCTAATTCACCCCTCCACTTT. Amino acid sequence: CAGKSANSPLHF.

There are a few counts of this clonotype. The genes are TRBV6-5 and TRBJ2-5, with 11 bases that match TRBD2. Trimming removed 5 bases from V and 11 bases from J; junction bases left unmatched: 16. This CDR3 is built from 16 residues. CDR1 and CDR2 from the germline V gene are MNHEY and SVGAGI. The CDR3 DNA reads TGTGCCAGCAGTCTCCTGACTAGCGGGGTCCCTCGGAGGCAGTACTTC. Protein product: CASSLLTSGVPRRQYF.

The V and J genes are TRBV3-1 and TRBJ2-7; no clear D. The germline V and J ends were trimmed by 4 bases and 6 bases, with 13 bases remaining between them. Germline CDR1 is LGHDT and CDR2 is YNNKEL (reference sequence). The CDR3 runs to 13 residues. CDR3 sequence reads: CASSRTLDLEQYF. CDR3 nucleotides: TGTGCCAGCAGCCGTACCCTAGACCTCGAGCAGTACTTC.

This clonotype appeared a few times. The chain joins TRBV20-1 to TRBJ2-6; no clear D. Germline V gives CDR1 DFQATT, CDR2 SNEGSKA (reference sequence). The CDR3 spans 16 residues. Trimming pared 6 bases from V and 0 bases from J, leaving 15 bases between. The CDR3 DNA follows: TGCAGTGCCCCCTCTAGGACGGTCTCTGGGGCCAACGTCCTGACTTTC. Its protein is CSAPSRTVSGANVLTF.